This T cell receptor beta chain was documented in a study of shared clonotypes between healthy human individuals. Recent vaccinations or acute infections were absent in the healthy HIV-negative adult donors. The CDR3 has 15 residues. CDR1 is SEHNR and CDR2 is FQNEAQ in the germline V gene (reference sequence). Trimming took off 5 bases at V and 2 bases at J, with 15 bases between the two ends. Assay used: immunoSEQ multiplex PCR; TCRdb lists only in-frame clones, some missing. The data show about 2.4 million clones, around nine tenths seen once. Sequencing was done on a sample of naive CD4+ T cells sorted from blood. Subset described: CD45RA+ positively selected. This TCR was recovered from a young man in good health. This chain connects TRBV7-9 to TRBJ2-5; D is possibly TRBD2 (5 bases). CDR3 sequence: CASSRGGLGQETQYF. CDR3 nucleotide sequence: TGTGCCAGCAGCCGGGGTGGTCTCGGACAAGAGACCCAGTACTTC.